This TCR beta chain stems from a study of early T cells in non-severe SARS-CoV-2 infection (dated by TCRdb to 2020 to 2022). About the study as a whole: Because TCR sequencing relied on bulk RNA taken from unsorted whole blood, pairing of alpha and beta chains was not possible.

Results the study describes overall, beyond this receptor: VDJdb matching was skewed toward anti-spike CD8 responses and likely underestimated virus-specific expansions, missing private and CD4 specificities.

This clonotype was observed at least ten times. Its cognate antigen has yet to be identified. No base quality values were provided; no much bigger clone lies one nucleotide off. Based on the germline V gene, the CDR1 and CDR2 sequences are SGHAT and FQNNGV. Relative to germline, V is 0 bases shorter and J is 7 bases shorter, with 3 bases between their ends. From its cysteine to its phenylalanine, the CDR3 spans 12 amino acids. The retained sequence is limited to the CDR3, 36 bases, with the frame set at the first base. This was a case-control study nested in a cohort of healthcare workers in London, UK, who had nasopharyngeal swab PCR tests and blood samples taken every week. Healthcare workers were recruited during the week of the UK lockdown, between 23 and 31 March 2020, and followed weekly for up to roughly 16 weeks. To prepare the library, 5' RACE was applied. Sequencing relied on a NextSeq 500. To correct for sequencing error and PCR bias, the TCR library protocol tagged individual cDNA molecules with unique molecular identifiers. Both TCR alpha and beta chains were sequenced, and tight co-correlation was observed between alpha and beta sequence abundances in each sample. As for how the authors treated the data: V gene, J gene and CDR3 annotation of TCR sequences was performed with Decombinator V4. TCRs were defined as expanded if a significant change between any two time points was detected under a Poisson model with p below 0.0001. TCR abundances were normalised to the total number of TCRs sequenced per sample and were expressed as counts per million. MAIT TCRs were defined by TRAV1-2 paired with TRAJ12, TRAJ20 or TRAJ33, and iNKT TCRs by TRAV10 paired with TRAJ18. VDJdb, accessed 1 November 2021, was searched for CMV, EBV and SARS-CoV-2 annotated TCRs, excluding TCRs annotated for multiple antigens. Through fastp at Q25 and MiXCR, TCRdb rebuilt clones from the public reads, retaining in-frame beta chains. Rows matching on CDR3 protein sequence are summarized as one entry with the most common DNA and genes. The V and J calls reflect TCRdb's pipeline rather than the authors' work. The sample table contains about 110,000 distinct CDR3 sequences; only one count was recorded for 9.5% to 13% of them. The ten largest clonotypes hold 2.5% to 4% of the sample.

In this chain, TRBV11-2 is recombined with TRBJ2-2; too little of a D gene remains to name it. Sequencing was performed on whole blood. This clonotype was obtained from an adult who was a healthcare worker with PCR-confirmed SARS-CoV-2 infection or an uninfected control (not recorded which). The CDR3 region: CASSLEGGELFF. The DNA is as follows: TGTGCCAGCAGCTTAGAAGGCGGGGAGCTGTTTTTT.